This section outlines one TCR beta chain sequence together with its context. V lost 4 bases to trimming and J lost 5 bases; unmatched junction nucleotides: 8. This CDR3 has 17 residues. Germline loops: CDR1 MGHRA, CDR2 YSYEKL. Authors' data handling: Cell counts per sample came from amplifying reference gene primers. The protocol was immunoSEQ multiplex PCR, while the TCRdb copy is restricted to in-frame clones and leaves out a portion. V and J calls and clone size follow that table, whereas D and trimming were derived from the DNA. This table holds fewer than 150,000 clones, around 89% found once. The entry originates in a study of blood T cell repertoires in COVID-19. Looking at the study overall: Acute-phase and convalescent COVID-19 samples originated in the United States, Italy and Spain. Sources were T cells, B-cell-depleted T cells, or PBMCs; the material itself was cDNA or gDNA.

Sequencing was carried out using peripheral blood. This clonotype was sampled from a woman aged 60-75 years with COVID-19, enrolled during active disease. The chain couples TRBV4-1 to TRBJ2-3; 14 nucleotides agree with TRBD2. Written as DNA, the CDR3 is TGCGCCAGCAGCCCACTGGGACTAGCGGGGGCGGGAGATACGCAGTATTTT. This encodes CASSPLGLAGAGDTQYF.